This T cell receptor beta chain was sequenced for a study of blood T cells in healthy people across ages. Overall study findings and caveats: Naive and antigen-experienced cells could not be conclusively compared, given unsorted PBMCs. With age, beta diversity per million T cells declined roughly linearly, significantly by 35 to 40.

Germline assignment: CDR1 SGHTA and CDR2 FQGNSA. The CDR3 length is 13 residues. The V gene lost 1 base and the J gene lost 7 bases, with 11 bases spanning the gap. On this clonotype itself: Its target is unknown.

It was with a sample-barcoded 5' primer and a J-beta primer mix that a second PCR of roughly 7 to 12 cycles was run. Each cDNA molecule carried a tag from a template-switch adaptor that contained 12 random nucleotides. TCRdb reprocessed the 5' RACE reads with MiXCR, giving one entry per CDR3 protein. The table lists more than 1 million distinct CDR3 sequences, around 45% of them singletons. The TCR comes from a woman aged 55-69 years in good health. Specimen: blood. The rearrangement uses TRBV7-2 and TRBJ2-7, with D uncertain. CDR3 sequence: CASSLVYPNEQYF. CDR3 nucleotides: TGTGCCAGCAGCTTAGTCTATCCGAATGAGCAGTACTTC.